This entry lists 15 T cell receptor beta chains sequenced from one sample in a study of long-term antiretroviral therapy in people with HIV. The immunoSEQ assay was v3.0, run at survey level. TCRdb keeps only in-frame clones here, not all; method: immunoSEQ multiplex PCR. The sample has about 43,000 clones, roughly nine tenths seen once. This sample comprised unsorted PBMCs, obtained 0.1 years before starting antiretroviral therapy. These receptors all come from a woman aged 50 to 60 with HIV.

V usage is TRBV7-6 and J usage is TRBJ2-2; tentatively, D is TRBD1 (5 bases). The CDR3 totals 15 residues. Trimming pared 1 base from V and 3 bases from J, leaving 9 bases between. Germline V gene lookup returns CDR1 SGHVS and CDR2 FNYEAQ. The CDR3 is CASSLGGSYTGELFF. The CDR3 coding sequence is TGTGCCAGCAGCTTAGGGGGCTCGTACACCGGGGAGCTGTTTTTT.

V usage is TRBV18 and J usage is TRBJ1-2; TRBD1 matches at 7 bases. In germline, CDR1 is KGHSH, CDR2 LQKENI. V shed 3 bases, J shed 8 bases, and the junction held 6 bases outside the gene matches. CDR3 length: 13 amino acids. CDR3 loop: CASSPLQGNGYTF. The CDR3 DNA sequence: TGTGCCAGCTCACCTCTACAGGGGAACGGCTACACCTTC.

The chain couples TRBV5-1 to TRBJ1-3; weak D call: TRBD1 (5 bases). The germline V gene has CDR1 SGHRS and CDR2 YFSETQ. V was cut by 0 bases and J by 2 bases, with 9 bases left in between. The CDR3 covers 15 residues. The CDR3 nucleotides read TGCGCCAGCAGCTTGGCAGGGATGCCTGGAAACACCATATATTTT. Amino acid sequence: CASSLAGMPGNTIYF.

This chain links TRBV13 with TRBJ2-7, with TRBD2 identical over 7 bases. The length of the CDR3 is 14 residues. In germline, CDR1 is PRHDT, CDR2 FYEKMQ (reference sequence). Trimming at V came to 5 bases and at J to 12 bases, leaving 16 bases not matched to a gene. The CDR3 is CASSPRGSSGISYF. The CDR3 region has the DNA TGTGCCAGCAGCCCGCGTGGTTCCAGCGGGATATCGTACTTC.

J is TRBJ1-1 and V is TRBV10-1; 7 bases are a match to TRBD1. V was pared by 4 bases and J by 1 base, with 6 bases of the junction left unmatched. Germline V gene data show CDR1 as WNHNN and CDR2 as SYGVQD (reference sequence). CDR3 length: 15 amino acids. CDR3 sequence: CASSARQGGNTEAFF. The CDR3 bases are TGCGCCAGCAGTGCACGGCAGGGGGGGAACACTGAAGCTTTCTTT.

This clone was observed once. The chain links TRBV30 to TRBJ2-3; possible D gene TRBD1, 6 bases. The CDR3 is 15 amino acids. The V and J ends lost 2 bases and 0 bases respectively, with 12 bases between them. Germline V lookup: CDR1 GTSNPN, CDR2 SVGIG (reference sequence). The CDR3 nucleotides read TGTGCCTGGAGTAAAGGGGGAACTAGCACAGATACGCAGTATTTT. Its protein is CAWSKGGTSTDTQYF.

This clone was detected once. The rearrangement uses TRBV5-1 and TRBJ2-5, with 7 bases aligning to TRBD1. The CDR3 spans 13 residues. Losses at the gene ends were 2 bases for V and 3 bases for J; bases not matched to a gene: 1. Germline lookup yields CDR1 SGHRS and CDR2 YFSETQ. The CDR3 sequence is CASSFTGEETQYF. CDR3 nucleotides: TGCGCCAGCAGCTTTACAGGGGAAGAGACCCAGTACTTC.

J is TRBJ2-7 and V is TRBV5-5; 9 nucleotides align to TRBD1. With 4 bases clipped from V and 3 bases from J, the junction kept 5 bases outside the gene matches. The CDR3 is 14 amino acids. Germline CDR1 SGHKS, CDR2 YYEKEE (reference sequence). In nucleotides, the CDR3 is TGTGCCAGCAGCGAACTGACAGGGGGCTACGAGCAGTACTTC. Amino acid sequence: CASSELTGGYEQYF.

V usage is TRBV29-1 and J usage is TRBJ1-1; 8 bases map to TRBD1. The CDR3 contains 13 residues. V gave up 2 bases and J gave up 4 bases; unmatched junction bases: 3. CDR1 and CDR2 from the germline V gene are SQVTM and ANQGSEA. The CDR3 DNA is TGCAGCGTTGAACCCACAGGGGGCACTGAAGCTTTCTTT. Its protein is CSVEPTGGTEAFF.

The V gene is TRBV29-1, the J gene TRBJ1-1; D may be TRBD1 (5 bases). Germline values: CDR1 SQVTM, CDR2 ANQGSEA. V was pared by 6 bases and J by 3 bases, with 11 bases between. This CDR3 is built from 12 residues. In DNA form, the CDR3 reads TGCAGCGTCGGCAGGGACTACACTGAAGCTTTCTTT. Its translation is CSVGRDYTEAFF.

The sample holds one count of this clone. The chain couples TRBV10-3 to TRBJ2-1, with 10 bases lining up with TRBD1. The CDR3 has 14 amino acids. V gave up 8 bases and J gave up 7 bases; unmatched junction bases: 8. Germline assignment: CDR1 ENHRY and CDR2 SYGVKD. This CDR3 reads CAIGGTGERNEQFF. The CDR3 DNA follows: TGTGCCATCGGCGGGACAGGGGAAAGGAATGAGCAGTTCTTC.

The chain joins TRBV9 to TRBJ2-1, with D uncertain. Germline V lookup: CDR1 SGDLS, CDR2 YYNGEE. V gave up 3 bases and J gave up 0 bases, with 10 bases separating them. The CDR3 extends over 15 amino acids. DNA of the CDR3: TGTGCCAGCAGCGGAACCTGGAGCTCCTACAATGAGCAGTTCTTC. It is translated as CASSGTWSSYNEQFF.

The chain carries TRBV5-1 and TRBJ2-1, with 9 bases aligning to TRBD1. Germline trimming cut 0 bases from V and 4 bases from J; bases unmatched to any gene: 5. From germline, CDR1 is SGHRS and CDR2 YFSETQ. The CDR3 runs to 16 residues. In DNA, the CDR3 is TGCGCCAGCAGCTTGGGGGGGACAGGGAATTACAATGAGCAGTTCTTC. Protein: CASSLGGTGNYNEQFF.

This clone came up a few times. V and J are TRBV19 and TRBJ2-2; D is uncertain. This CDR3 region has 16 residues. Germline CDR1 LNHDA, CDR2 SQIVND (reference sequence). V shed 3 bases and J shed 2 bases, with 13 bases lying between them. The CDR3 is CASSIVWGSNTGELFF. Here the CDR3 DNA reads TGTGCCAGTAGTATCGTGTGGGGATCTAACACCGGGGAGCTGTTTTTT. Based on the CDR3 plus reference TRBV19 and TRBJ2-2, the full variable domain is DGGITQSPKYLFRKEGQNVTLSCEQNLNHDAMYWYRQDPGQGLRLIYYSQIVNDFQKGDIAEGYSVSREKKESFPLTVTSAQKNPTAFYLCASSIVWGSNTGELFFGEGSRLTVL.

J is TRBJ2-7 and V is TRBV18; possible D gene TRBD1, 6 bases. The germline V gene has CDR1 KGHSH and CDR2 LQKENI. This CDR3 contains 13 residues. V was shortened by 3 bases and J by 5 bases, with 11 bases between the two germline ends. The CDR3 loop reads CASSPKEGDEQYF. As DNA, the CDR3 is TGTGCCAGCTCACCTAAAGAGGGGGACGAGCAGTACTTC.